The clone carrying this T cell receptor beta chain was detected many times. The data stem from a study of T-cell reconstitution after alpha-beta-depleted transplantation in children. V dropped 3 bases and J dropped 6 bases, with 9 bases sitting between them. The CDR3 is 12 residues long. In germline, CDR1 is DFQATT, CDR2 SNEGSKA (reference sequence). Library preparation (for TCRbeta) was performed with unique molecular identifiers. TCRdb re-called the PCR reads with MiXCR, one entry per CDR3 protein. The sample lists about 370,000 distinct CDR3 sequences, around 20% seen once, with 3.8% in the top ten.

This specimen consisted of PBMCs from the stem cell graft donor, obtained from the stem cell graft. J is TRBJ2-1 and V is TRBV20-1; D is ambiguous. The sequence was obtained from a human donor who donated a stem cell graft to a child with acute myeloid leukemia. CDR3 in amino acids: CSASLVPNEQFF. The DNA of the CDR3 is TGCAGTGCTAGCCTAGTACCCAATGAGCAGTTCTTC.